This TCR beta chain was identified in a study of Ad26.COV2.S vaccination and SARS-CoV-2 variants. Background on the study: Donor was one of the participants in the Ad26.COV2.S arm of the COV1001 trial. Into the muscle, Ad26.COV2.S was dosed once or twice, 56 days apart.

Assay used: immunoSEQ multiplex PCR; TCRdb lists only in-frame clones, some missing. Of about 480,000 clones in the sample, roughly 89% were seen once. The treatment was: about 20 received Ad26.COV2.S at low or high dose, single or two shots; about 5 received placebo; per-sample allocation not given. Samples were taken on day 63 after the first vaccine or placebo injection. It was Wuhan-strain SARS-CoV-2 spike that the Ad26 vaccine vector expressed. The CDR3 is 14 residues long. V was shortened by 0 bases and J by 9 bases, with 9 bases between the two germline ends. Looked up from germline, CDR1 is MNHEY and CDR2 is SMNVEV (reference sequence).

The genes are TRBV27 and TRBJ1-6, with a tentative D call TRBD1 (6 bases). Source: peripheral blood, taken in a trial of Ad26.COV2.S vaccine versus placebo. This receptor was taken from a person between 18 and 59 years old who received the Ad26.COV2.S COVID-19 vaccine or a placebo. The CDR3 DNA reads TGTGCCAGCAGTTTATCCCAGGGGAGTTCACCCCTCCACTTT. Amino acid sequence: CASSLSQGSSPLHF.